The present TCR beta chain was sequenced within a study of blood T cell repertoires in COVID-19. In germline, CDR1 is LNHDA, CDR2 SQIVND (reference sequence). This CDR3 comprises 14 residues. V was pared by 7 bases and J by 1 base, with 13 bases between. Using immunoSEQ multiplex PCR, the repertoire was profiled, and TCRdb retains in-frame clones only, with some absent. The sample records over 150,000 clones, roughly 88% being singletons. The sequence came from a young man with acute or convalescent COVID-19. The sequencing input was peripheral blood. The gene calls are TRBV19 and TRBJ1-1; weak D call: TRBD1 (5 bases). CDR3 region: CASTPQGRNTEAFF. CDR3 bases: TGTGCCAGTACCCCCCAGGGTCGGAACACTGAAGCTTTCTTT. The complete variable domain, with remaining parts taken from reference TRBV19 and TRBJ1-1, reads DGGITQSPKYLFRKEGQNVTLSCEQNLNHDAMYWYRQDPGQGLRLIYYSQIVNDFQKGDIAEGYSVSREKKESFPLTVTSAQKNPTAFYLCASTPQGRNTEAFFGQGTRLTVV.